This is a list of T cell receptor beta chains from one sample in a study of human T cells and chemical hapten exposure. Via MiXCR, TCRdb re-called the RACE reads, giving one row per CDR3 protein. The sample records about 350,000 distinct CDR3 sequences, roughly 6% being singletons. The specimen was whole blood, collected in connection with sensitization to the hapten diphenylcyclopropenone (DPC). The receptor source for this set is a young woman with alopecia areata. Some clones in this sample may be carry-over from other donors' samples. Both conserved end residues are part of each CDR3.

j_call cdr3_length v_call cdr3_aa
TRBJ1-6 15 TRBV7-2 CASSPGQRVNSPLHF
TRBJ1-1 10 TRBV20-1 CSALDSEAFF
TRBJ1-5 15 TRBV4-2 CASSQEWYSNQPQHF
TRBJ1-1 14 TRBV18 CASSRTGSGTEAFF
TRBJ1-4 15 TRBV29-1 CSVRPQGGGGEKLFF
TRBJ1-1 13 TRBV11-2 CASSFVKNTEAFF
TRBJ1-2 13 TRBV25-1 CASSFPGGGGYTF
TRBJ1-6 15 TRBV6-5 CASSYLPRVGSPLHF
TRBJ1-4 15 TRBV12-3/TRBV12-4 CASRPSWSTNEKLFF
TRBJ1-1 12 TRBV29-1 CSVAGGDGIAFF
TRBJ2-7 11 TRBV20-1 CSASPPRKQYF
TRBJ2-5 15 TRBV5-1 CASSATSVSGETQYF
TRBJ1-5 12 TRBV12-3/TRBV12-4 CASRRGDQPQHF
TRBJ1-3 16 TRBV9 CASSVEPTGTGNTIYF
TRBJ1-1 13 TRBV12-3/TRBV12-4 CASSIVLNTEAFF
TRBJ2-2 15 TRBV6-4 CASSDSYSTTGELFF
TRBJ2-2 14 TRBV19 CASSMPPYTGELFF
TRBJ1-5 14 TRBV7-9 CASSPGTGDQPQHF
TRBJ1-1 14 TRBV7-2 CASSLTRPPTEAFF
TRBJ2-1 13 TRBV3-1 CASSIYRDGEQFF
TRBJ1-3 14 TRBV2 CASRGDSSGNTIYF
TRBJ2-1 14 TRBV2 CASSSQGAQDEQFF
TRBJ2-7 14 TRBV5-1 CASSISGPRYEQYF
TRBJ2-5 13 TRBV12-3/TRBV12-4 CASSVLLKETQYF
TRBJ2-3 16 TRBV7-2 CASSLGGLAGADTQYF
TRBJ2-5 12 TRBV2 CASSESQETQYF
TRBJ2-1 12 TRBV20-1 CSANHRVGEQFF
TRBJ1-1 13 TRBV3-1 CASSQGRPPEAFF
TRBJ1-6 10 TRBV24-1 CATTHSPLHF
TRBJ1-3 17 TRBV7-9 CASSLVWTGDTGNTIYF
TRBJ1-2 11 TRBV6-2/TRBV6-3 CASSGLYGYTF
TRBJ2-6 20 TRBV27 CASSPGYWTGFFSGANVLTF
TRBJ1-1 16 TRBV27 CASRLYRGAGGTEAFF
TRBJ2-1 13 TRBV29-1 CSVDKGPGNEQFF
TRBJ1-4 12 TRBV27 CASTTGNEKLFF
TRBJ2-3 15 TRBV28 CATSPLGQGSDTQYF
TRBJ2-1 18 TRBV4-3 CASSQDPDSRDSYNEQFF
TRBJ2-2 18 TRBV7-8 CASSLIRSRLPRTGELFF
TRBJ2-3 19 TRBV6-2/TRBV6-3 CASSYTEPTPGLGSDTQYF
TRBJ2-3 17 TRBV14 CASSHLPGRVRTDTQYF
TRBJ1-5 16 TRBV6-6 CASSYSGQVYNQPQHF
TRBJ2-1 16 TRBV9 CASSVAGSGGYNEQFF
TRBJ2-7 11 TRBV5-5 CATRERAEQYF
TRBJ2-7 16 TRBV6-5 CASSYSIIGQSYEQYF